The rows below give T cell receptor beta chains drawn from one sample of a study of glioma-infiltrating T cells after dendritic cell vaccination. Only in-frame clones appear in the TCRdb table, and some are missing; sequencing was by immunoSEQ multiplex PCR. The sample holds about 95,000 clones, over 75% seen once. Sequencing used blood, obtained before dendritic cell vaccination. These receptors originate from a human donor with glioblastoma. Both conserved end residues are part of each CDR3. A D gene is named only where the DNA matches it firmly. Expanded clones get a size class; other rows say once, few or many, or leave the size out.

j_gene | d_gene | v_gene | abundance | CDR3nt | CDR3aa
TRBJ2-1 | TRBD2 | TRBV19 | . | TGTGCCAGTTCGACTAGCGGGGGGCTCGAGTTCTTC | CASSTSGGLEFF
TRBJ2-7 | . | TRBV11-2 | . | TGTGCCAGCACCATATCCGGGGCGGGGATGGGGTCAGACCTCAAGCAGTACTTC | CASTISGAGMGSDLKQYF
TRBJ1-1 | . | TRBV7-9 | . | TGTGCCAGCAGCTTAGTCGAGGGAGGGCACACTGAAGCTTTCTTT | CASSLVEGGHTEAFF
TRBJ1-1 | TRBD1 | TRBV25-1 | . | TGTGCCAGCAGTGGGGGACAGTCGAACACTGAAGCTTTCTTT | CASSGGQSNTEAFF
TRBJ2-5 | TRBD1 | TRBV6-1 | . | TGTGCCAGCAGCGCCAGGGGGTCTGAGACCCAGTACTTC | CASSARGSETQYF
TRBJ2-7 | TRBD1 | TRBV18 | once | TGTGCCAGCTCACCACCGGCAGGGGGAGACGAGCAGTACTTC | CASSPPAGGDEQYF
TRBJ1-1 | . | TRBV10-3 | few | TGTGCCACGAAGGGGGGGCACACTGAAGCTTTCTTT | CATKGGHTEAFF
TRBJ2-7 | TRBD1 | TRBV18 | . | TGTGCCAGCCCACCAAACAGGGGAGAGGGCTACGAGCAGTACTTC | CASPPNRGEGYEQYF
TRBJ2-1 | TRBD1 | TRBV14 | . | TGTGCCAGCAGTCCCGCGGCCGGGACAGGGGGCAATGAGCAGTTCTTC | CASSPAAGTGGNEQFF
TRBJ1-1 | TRBD1 | TRBV7-9 | . | TGTGCCAGCAGCCCAGGGACAGGGCGATCTGAAGCTTTCTTT | CASSPGTGRSEAFF
TRBJ2-5 | . | TRBV5-1 | . | TGCGCCAGCGGAGAAACAGGGGAGACCCAGTACTTC | CASGETGETQYF
TRBJ2-7 | TRBD2 | TRBV6-4 | . | TGTGCCAGCAGTGCCGACCCGGGAGGATACGAGCAGTACTTC | CASSADPGGYEQYF
TRBJ2-7 | TRBD1 | TRBV14 | . | TGTGCCAGCACCCGGACAGGGGGCTCCTACGAGCAGTACTTC | CASTRTGGSYEQYF
TRBJ1-5 | . | TRBV6-5 | . | TGTGCCAGCAGTCCCACCAACAGGGATCAGCCCCAGCATTTT | CASSPTNRDQPQHF
TRBJ1-2 | . | TRBV4-1 | medium-sized | TGCGCCAGCAGCCAAGGCTTGGACAGCTACTATGGCTACACCTTC | CASSQGLDSYYGYTF
TRBJ1-1 | . | TRBV29-1 | . | TGCAGCGTTGTGCTAGTCTCCAGAGGAACTTTGAACACTGAAGCTTTCTTT | CSVVLVSRGTLNTEAFF
TRBJ1-2 | . | TRBV2 | once | TGTGCCAGCAGTGAATTCCTTAATGGCTACACCTTC | CASSEFLNGYTF
TRBJ2-1 | TRBD2 | TRBV6-5 | few | TGTGCCACCAGCGGGAGGGCCCACAATGAGCAGTTCTTC | CATSGRAHNEQFF
TRBJ2-7 | . | TRBV12-5 | . | TGTGCTAGTGGTTTGGCGGGAGTTTCCTACGAGCAGTACTTC | CASGLAGVSYEQYF
TRBJ2-7 | TRBD2 | TRBV19 | . | TGTGCCAGTAAAATGACTAGCGCAGACGAGCAGTACTTC | CASKMTSADEQYF
TRBJ2-1 | . | TRBV4-1 | . | TGCGCCAGCAGCCAAGGGGCAGGGGCTCACAATGAGCAGTTCTTC | CASSQGAGAHNEQFF
TRBJ1-3 | TRBD1 | TRBV28 | . | TGTGCCAGCAGTTTAACCGGGACAGGCGGAAACACCATATATTTT | CASSLTGTGGNTIYF
TRBJ2-2 | . | TRBV7-7 | . | TGTGCCAGCAGCTTAGTGCGTGACACCGGGGAGCTGTTTTTT | CASSLVRDTGELFF